This TCR beta chain was recorded in a study of shared clonotypes between healthy human individuals. The study's findings and limits: Non-shared clonotypes were found to have lower generation probabilities than the clonotypes that were shared by all four of the sorted-subset donors.

J lost 3 bases, V lost 4 bases, and 10 bases had no gene match. Germline CDR1 and CDR2: MNHEY and SMNVEV (reference sequence). The CDR3 has 17 amino acids. For this clone: The antigen remains unidentified.

The protocol was immunoSEQ multiplex PCR, while the TCRdb copy is restricted to in-frame clones and leaves out a portion. This sample has 1 million to 1.3 million clones, with 75% to 80% found just once. The chain uses TRBV27 and TRBJ2-2; 8 bases are shared with TRBD2. Sample: memory CD4+ T cells from PBMCs. Subset in this sample: CD45RA-negative fraction. The receptor comes from a man aged 18 to 29 in good health. Some clones in this sample may be carry-over from other donors' samples. The CDR3 DNA follows: TGTGCCAGCAGTTCCCTTCGCGGGAGGCCCCACACCGGGGAGCTGTTTTTT. This codes for CASSSLRGRPHTGELFF.